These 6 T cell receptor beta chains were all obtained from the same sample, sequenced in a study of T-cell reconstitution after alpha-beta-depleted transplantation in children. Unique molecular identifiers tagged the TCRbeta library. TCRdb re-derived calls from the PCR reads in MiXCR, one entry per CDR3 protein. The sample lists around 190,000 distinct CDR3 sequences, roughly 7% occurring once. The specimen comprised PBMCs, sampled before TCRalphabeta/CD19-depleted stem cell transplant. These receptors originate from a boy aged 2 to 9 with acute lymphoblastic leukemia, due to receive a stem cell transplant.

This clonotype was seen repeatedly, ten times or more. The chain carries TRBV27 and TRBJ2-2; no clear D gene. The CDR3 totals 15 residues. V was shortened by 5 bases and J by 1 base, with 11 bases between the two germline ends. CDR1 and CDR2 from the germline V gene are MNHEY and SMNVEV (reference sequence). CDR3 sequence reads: CASSTYQMNTGELFF. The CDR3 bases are TGTGCCAGCAGTACCTACCAAATGAACACCGGGGAGCTGTTTTTT.

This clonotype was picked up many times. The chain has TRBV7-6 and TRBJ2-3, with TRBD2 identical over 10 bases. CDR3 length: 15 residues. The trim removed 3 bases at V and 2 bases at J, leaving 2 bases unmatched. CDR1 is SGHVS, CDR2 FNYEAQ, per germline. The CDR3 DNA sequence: TGTGCCAGCAGCTTCGGGACTAGCGACACAGATACGCAGTATTTT. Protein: CASSFGTSDTDTQYF.

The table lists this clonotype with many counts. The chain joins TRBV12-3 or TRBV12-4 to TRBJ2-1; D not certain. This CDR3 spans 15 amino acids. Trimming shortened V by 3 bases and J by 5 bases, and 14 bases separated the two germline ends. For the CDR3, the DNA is TGTGCCAGCAGTTTTGGCCCATCTAGGGACAATGAGCAGTTCTTC. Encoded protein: CASSFGPSRDNEQFF.

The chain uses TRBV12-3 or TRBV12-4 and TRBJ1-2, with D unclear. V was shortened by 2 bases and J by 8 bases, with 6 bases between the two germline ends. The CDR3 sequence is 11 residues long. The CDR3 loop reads CASSLTVGYTF. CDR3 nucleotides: TGTGCCAGCAGTTTAACGGTGGGCTACACCTTC.

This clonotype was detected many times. CDR3 sequence reads: CASSLYSLAGEETQYF. The CDR3 coding sequence is TGTGCCAGCAGCCTATATAGTCTAGCGGGTGAAGAGACCCAGTACTTC. V usage is TRBV3-1 and J usage is TRBJ2-5; 8 bases line up with TRBD2. CDR1 is LGHDT and CDR2 is YNNKEL in the germline V gene (reference sequence). The CDR3 runs to 16 residues. The V gene end was trimmed by 4 bases and the J gene end by 3 bases; junction bases not matched to a gene: 10.

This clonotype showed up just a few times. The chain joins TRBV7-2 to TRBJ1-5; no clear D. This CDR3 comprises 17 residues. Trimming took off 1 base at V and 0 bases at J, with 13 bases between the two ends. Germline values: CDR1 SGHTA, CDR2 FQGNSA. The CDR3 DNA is TGTGCCAGCAGCTTAGTGGGAGGCGGGTATAGCAATCAGCCCCAGCATTTT. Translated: CASSLVGGGYSNQPQHF.